The 22 T cell receptor beta chains below come from one sample, sequenced in a study of cytomegalovirus exposure and HLA in healthy donors. Primers for the PCR totalled 60 Vbeta and 13 Jbeta. TCRdb's table, derived via immunoSEQ multiplex PCR, lists solely in-frame clones and lacks some. The profile shows 150,000 to 200,000 clones, 65% to 80% of them singletons. Sequenced input: PBMCs. Receptor source: a female donor in good health and CMV-seronegative.

The chain joins TRBV25-1 to TRBJ1-2, with TRBD1 identical over 9 bases. This CDR3 is 13 amino acids long. The V gene's germline CDR1 is MGHDK and CDR2 SYGVNS. The J segment lost 8 bases and the V segment lost 2 bases, leaving 3 bases of the junction unmatched. The CDR3 is CASSETGGGGYTF. CDR3 bases: TGTGCCAGCAGTGAAACAGGGGGCGGAGGCTACACCTTC.

This clone appeared a few times. The V call is TRBV2, the J call TRBJ2-7; 8 nucleotides agree with TRBD2. V was clipped by 2 bases and J by 1 base; unmatched bases: 4. Germline loops: CDR1 SNHLY, CDR2 FYNNEI. This CDR3 is 15 amino acids long. As DNA, the CDR3 is TGTGCCAGCAGTGAAAGGAGCGGGGGATCCTACGAGCAGTACTTC. This encodes CASSERSGGSYEQYF.

The V gene is TRBV7-8, the J gene TRBJ1-2, with a possible D match to TRBD1 (6 bases). The CDR3 loop spans 14 amino acids. Trimming stripped 1 base from V and 1 base from J, with 7 bases between. Per the germline V gene, CDR1 is SGHVS and CDR2 is FQNEAQ. The CDR3 nucleotides read TGTGCCAGCAGCTTAGGGACAGTTAACTATGGCTACACCTTC. Its translation: CASSLGTVNYGYTF.

The chain employs TRBV5-6 and TRBJ2-7; 8 nucleotides line up with TRBD1. The CDR3 totals 14 residues. Germline values: CDR1 SGHDT, CDR2 YYEEEE. V trimming: 1 base; J trimming: 7 bases; junction bases outside the gene matches: 7. The CDR3 coding sequence is TGTGCCAGCAGCTTGATGGGGACAGGATGGGAGCAGTACTTC. It yields the protein CASSLMGTGWEQYF.

V is TRBV9 and J is TRBJ2-7; 9 bases agree with TRBD1. The CDR3 consists of 14 residues. The germline V gene encodes CDR1 SGDLS and CDR2 YYNGEE. Trimming at V came to 3 bases and at J to 5 bases, leaving 6 bases not matched to a gene. CDR3 DNA sequence: TGTGCCAGCAGCGATGGGACAGGGATCCACGAGCAGTACTTC. Translation gives CASSDGTGIHEQYF.

This clone was found a few times. V usage is TRBV7-9 and J usage is TRBJ1-1; no definite D call. From germline, CDR1 is SEHNR and CDR2 FQNEAQ (reference sequence). V was trimmed by 3 bases and J by 0 bases, leaving 11 bases between them. The CDR3 length is 15 residues. The CDR3 nucleotides are TGTGCCAGCAGCTTTTCTGGAGCTATGAACACTGAAGCTTTCTTT. Its translation: CASSFSGAMNTEAFF.

This clone has a handful of counts. This chain links TRBV30 with TRBJ2-5, with 9 nucleotides matching TRBD2. The trim removed 0 bases at V and 5 bases at J, leaving 10 bases unmatched. CDR1 is GTSNPN and CDR2 is SVGIG in the germline V gene (reference sequence). CDR3 size: 16 residues. The CDR3 nucleotides read TGTGCCTGGAGTGTTGGGGCTAGCGGGGCTGGGGAGACCCAGTACTTC. It specifies CAWSVGASGAGETQYF.

V is TRBV5-1 and J is TRBJ2-5; 9 bases are shared with TRBD1. CDR1 SGHRS and CDR2 YFSETQ come from the germline V gene. The junction had 8 bases not matched to a gene; V was cut back by 3 bases and J by 5 bases. There are 15 residues in the CDR3. CDR3 protein: CASSSGQGTGETQYF. The DNA of the CDR3 is TGCGCCAGCAGCTCCGGACAGGGGACGGGGGAGACCCAGTACTTC. Full variable domain (outside the CDR3, taken from reference TRBV5-1 and TRBJ2-5): KAGVTQTPRYLIKTRGQQVTLSCSPISGHRSVSWYQQTPGQGLQFLFEYFSETQRNKGNFPGRFSGRQFSNSRSEMNVSTLELGDSALYLCASSSGQGTGETQYFGPGTRLLVL.

The genes are TRBV19 and TRBJ1-1, with D maybe TRBD1 (5 bases). The CDR3 covers 14 residues. Trimming took off 5 bases at V and 1 base at J, with 11 bases between the two ends. Germline lookup yields CDR1 LNHDA and CDR2 SQIVND (reference sequence). CDR3 nucleotide sequence: TGTGCCAGTAGTTCGAAGACAGAGAACACTGAAGCTTTCTTT. Protein sequence: CASSSKTENTEAFF.

The genes are TRBV30 and TRBJ1-6; 7 bases agree with TRBD1. The germline V gene has CDR1 GTSNPN and CDR2 SVGIG (reference sequence). The CDR3 extends over 18 amino acids. Trimming at V came to 0 bases and at J to 0 bases, leaving 8 bases not matched to a gene. CDR3 amino acids: CAWSVNSGQSSYNSPLHF. CDR3 coding DNA: TGTGCCTGGAGTGTCAACTCGGGACAGAGCTCCTATAATTCACCCCTCCACTTT.

V usage is TRBV5-1 and J usage is TRBJ2-3; 10 nucleotides match TRBD2. This CDR3 has 16 residues. Germline V gene data show CDR1 as SGHRS and CDR2 as YFSETQ. Unmatched junction bases numbered 7, after V lost 3 bases and J lost 3 bases. CDR3 sequence (DNA): TGCGCCAGCAGCTCCGCCCCAGCGGGAGGGACAGATACGCAGTATTTT. Translating it yields CASSSAPAGGTDTQYF.

CDR3 amino acids: CASYTVTGQGVGYTF. CDR3 DNA: TGTGCCAGCTACACGGTAACGGGACAGGGGGTCGGCTACACCTTC. The chain carries TRBV5-4 and TRBJ1-2; 11 bases align to TRBD1. Germline V gives CDR1 SGHNT, CDR2 YYREEE (reference sequence). The CDR3 consists of 15 residues. J gave up 8 bases and V 7 bases, and 13 bases lay outside the gene matches.

The chain couples TRBV6-1 to TRBJ2-7, with a tentative D call TRBD1 (5 bases). V dropped 6 bases and J dropped 4 bases, with 13 bases sitting between them. CDR1 MNHNS and CDR2 SASEGT come from the germline V gene. The CDR3 runs to 13 residues. The CDR3 nucleotides are TGTGCCAGCAGAGCAGGGTCGACATACGAGCAGTACTTC. Translating it yields CASRAGSTYEQYF.

This clone has a handful of counts. The chain recombines TRBV6-5 with TRBJ2-2; the match to TRBD2 covers 8 bases. The CDR3 runs to 16 residues. After removal of 4 bases from V and 2 bases from J, the junction contained 6 bases not matched to a gene. From germline, CDR1 is MNHEY and CDR2 SVGAGI. The CDR3 spells CASSFNSGVNTGELFF. CDR3 sequence (DNA): TGTGCCAGCAGTTTCAATAGCGGGGTAAACACCGGGGAGCTGTTTTTT.

V and J are TRBV7-9 and TRBJ1-1; D is ambiguous. Germline CDR1 SEHNR, CDR2 FQNEAQ (reference sequence). Trimming left V 2 bases short and J 6 bases short, with 13 bases between. This CDR3 is 14 amino acids long. For the CDR3, the DNA is TGTGCCAGCAGCTTATCGGTAGTGTCATCTGAAGCTTTCTTT. Protein sequence: CASSLSVVSSEAFF.

This clone showed up just a few times. The chain links TRBV4-2 to TRBJ1-5; D remains ambiguous. This CDR3 contains 16 residues. The V gene lost 4 bases and the J gene lost 1 base, with 14 bases spanning the gap. CDR1 is LGHNA and CDR2 is YNFKEQ in the germline V gene. The CDR3 loop is CASSPTEGRSNQPQHF. The CDR3 DNA follows: TGTGCCAGCAGCCCAACCGAGGGTCGGAGCAATCAGCCCCAGCATTTT.

This chain joins TRBV7-8 and TRBJ1-1; 10 bases fit TRBD1. Germline V gene data show CDR1 as SGHVS and CDR2 as FQNEAQ. V was pared by 3 bases and J by 7 bases, with 5 bases of the junction left unmatched. CDR3 size: 14 residues. For the CDR3, the DNA is TGTGCCAGCAGCTTCGGGACAGGGGCCCTTGAAGCTTTCTTT. This translates into CASSFGTGALEAFF.

This clone is a singleton in its sample. This sequence joins TRBV18 and TRBJ2-7; the D is unclear. Looked up from germline, CDR1 is KGHSH and CDR2 is LQKENI. The V gene lost 2 bases and the J gene lost 4 bases, with 12 bases spanning the gap. The CDR3 contains 14 residues. CDR3 sequence: CASSPSPLGYEQYF. The CDR3 DNA is TGTGCCAGCTCACCAAGTCCCCTCGGTTACGAGCAGTACTTC. Drawing the rest from reference TRBV18 and TRBJ2-7, the complete variable domain is NAGVMQNPRHLVRRRGQEARLRCSPMKGHSHVYWYRQLPEEGLKFMVYLQKENIIDESGMPKERFSAEFPKEGPSILRIQQVVRGDSAAYFCASSPSPLGYEQYFGPGTRLTVT.

The chain carries TRBV5-6 and TRBJ1-2, with D maybe TRBD1 (6 bases). CDR1 is SGHDT and CDR2 is YYEEEE in the germline V gene. V gave up 4 bases and J gave up 4 bases, with 11 bases separating them. This CDR3 has 13 amino acids. DNA of the CDR3: TGTGCCAGCAGCGAACAGGGCCTCTATGGCTACACCTTC. Translating gives CASSEQGLYGYTF.

V gene TRBV2 combines with J gene TRBJ2-7, with TRBD1 matching 7 bases. The CDR3 contains 12 residues. V dropped 8 bases and J dropped 3; count of bases not matched to a gene: 4. The V gene's germline CDR1 is SNHLY and CDR2 FYNNEI. The CDR3 is CASRQGFYEQYF. For the CDR3, the DNA is TGTGCCAGCCGACAGGGCTTCTACGAGCAGTACTTC.

The chain joins TRBV14 to TRBJ1-2, with D perhaps matching TRBD1 (5 bases). The CDR3 extends over 15 amino acids. CDR1 and CDR2 from the germline V gene are SGHDN and FVKESK. V lost 0 bases and J lost 4, with 12 bases in between. The CDR3 DNA reads as TGTGCCAGCAGCCAAGAGGCGGGAAGGGGCTATGGCTACACCTTC. Protein: CASSQEAGRGYGYTF.

This clone occurred a few times. The rearrangement uses TRBV13 and TRBJ2-1; perhaps TRBD2 as D (6 bases). Germline lookup yields CDR1 PRHDT and CDR2 FYEKMQ (reference sequence). V lost 0 bases to trimming and J lost 7 bases, with 19 bases between them. This CDR3 is 17 amino acids long. Here the CDR3 DNA reads TGTGCCAGCAGCTTAGGTAGGCCTCCACGGGGGAGAAATGAGCAGTTCTTC. Translating gives CASSLGRPPRGRNEQFF.